This TCR beta chain was obtained from a study of shared clonotypes between healthy human individuals. On the study more broadly: Every donor yielded three CD4 naive, three CD4 memory, two CD8 naive and one CD8 memory plate. General observations from the study: Clonotype sharing across a few donors was observed for around 5% of naive CD4 clonotypes.

V lost 3 bases and J lost 6; bases outside the gene matches: 1. CDR1 and CDR2 from the germline V gene are SNHLY and FYNNEI. The CDR3 contains 12 residues. A remark on this clone: Its antigen is currently unknown.

The authors ran the assay at deep level. Sequenced by immunoSEQ multiplex PCR; TCRdb stores in-frame clones only, minus some. The sample records some 1 million clones, roughly 70% being singletons. This rearrangement joins TRBV2 to TRBJ2-7; 8 bases match TRBD1. The receptor was isolated from a young man in good health. The sample was memory CD4+ T cells sorted from blood. Subset reported: CD45RA-negative fraction. CDR3 nucleotide sequence: TGTGCCAGCAGTGACAGGGGGCGCGAGCAGTACTTC. Protein product: CASSDRGREQYF.